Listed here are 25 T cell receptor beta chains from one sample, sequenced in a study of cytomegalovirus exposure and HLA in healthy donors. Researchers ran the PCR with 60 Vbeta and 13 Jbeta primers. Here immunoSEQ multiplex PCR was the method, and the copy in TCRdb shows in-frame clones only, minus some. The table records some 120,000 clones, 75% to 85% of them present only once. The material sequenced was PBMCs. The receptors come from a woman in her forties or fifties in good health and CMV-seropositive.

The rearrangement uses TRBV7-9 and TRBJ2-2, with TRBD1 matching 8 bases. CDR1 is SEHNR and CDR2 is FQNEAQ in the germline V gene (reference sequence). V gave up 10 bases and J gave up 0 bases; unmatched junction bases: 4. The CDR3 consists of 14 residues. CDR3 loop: CATDRGPNTGELFF. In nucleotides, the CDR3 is TGTGCCACCGACAGGGGCCCGAACACCGGGGAGCTGTTTTTT.

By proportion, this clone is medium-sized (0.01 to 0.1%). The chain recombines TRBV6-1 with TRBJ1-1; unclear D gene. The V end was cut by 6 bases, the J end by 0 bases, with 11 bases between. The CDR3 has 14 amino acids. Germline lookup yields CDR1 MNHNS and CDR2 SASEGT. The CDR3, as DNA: TGTGCCAGCAGGGCGGGCGACATGAACACTGAAGCTTTCTTT. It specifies CASRAGDMNTEAFF.

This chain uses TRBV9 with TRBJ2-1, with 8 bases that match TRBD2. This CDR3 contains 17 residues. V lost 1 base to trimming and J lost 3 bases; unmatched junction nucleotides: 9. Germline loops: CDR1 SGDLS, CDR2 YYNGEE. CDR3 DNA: TGTGCCAGCAGCGTATCGGAAAGCGGGACTAGCTACAATGAGCAGTTCTTC. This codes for CASSVSESGTSYNEQFF. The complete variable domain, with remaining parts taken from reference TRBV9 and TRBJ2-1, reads DSGVTQTPKHLITATGQRVTLRCSPRSGDLSVYWYQQSLDQGLQFLIQYYNGEERAKGNILERFSAQQFPDLHSELNLSSLELGDSALYFCASSVSESGTSYNEQFFGPGTRLTVL.

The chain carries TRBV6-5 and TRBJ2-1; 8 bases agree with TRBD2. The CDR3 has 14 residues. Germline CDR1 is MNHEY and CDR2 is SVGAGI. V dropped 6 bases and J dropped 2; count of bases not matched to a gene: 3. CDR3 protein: CASSPGLAYNEQFF. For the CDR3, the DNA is TGTGCCAGCAGCCCGGGACTAGCCTACAATGAGCAGTTCTTC.

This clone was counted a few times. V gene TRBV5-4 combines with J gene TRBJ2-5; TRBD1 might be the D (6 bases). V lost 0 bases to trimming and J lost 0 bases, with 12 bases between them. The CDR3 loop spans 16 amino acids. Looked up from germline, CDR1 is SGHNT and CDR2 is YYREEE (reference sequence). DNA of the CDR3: TGTGCCAGCAGCTTGGTGGTTTGGGACAACCAAGAGACCCAGTACTTC. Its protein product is CASSLVVWDNQETQYF.

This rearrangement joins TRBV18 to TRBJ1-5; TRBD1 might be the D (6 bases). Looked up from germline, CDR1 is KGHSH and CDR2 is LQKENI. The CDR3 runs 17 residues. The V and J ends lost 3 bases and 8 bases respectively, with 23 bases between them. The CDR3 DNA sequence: TGTGCCAGCTCACCTCGCTCCTTAGACAGGCCTAGAAAGCCCCAGCATTTT. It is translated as CASSPRSLDRPRKPQHF.

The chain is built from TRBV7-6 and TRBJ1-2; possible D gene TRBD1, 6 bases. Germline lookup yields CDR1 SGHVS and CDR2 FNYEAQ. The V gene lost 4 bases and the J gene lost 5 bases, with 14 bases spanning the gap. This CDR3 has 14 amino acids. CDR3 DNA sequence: TGTGCCAGCAGCTCCGCGACAGGTTCTTATGGCTACACCTTC. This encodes CASSSATGSYGYTF.

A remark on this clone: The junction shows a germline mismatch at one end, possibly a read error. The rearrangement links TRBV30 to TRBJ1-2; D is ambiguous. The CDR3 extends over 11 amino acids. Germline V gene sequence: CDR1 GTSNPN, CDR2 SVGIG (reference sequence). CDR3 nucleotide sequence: TGTGCCTGGGGCACCGGAGTCGGCTACATCTTC. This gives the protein CAWGTGVGYIF.

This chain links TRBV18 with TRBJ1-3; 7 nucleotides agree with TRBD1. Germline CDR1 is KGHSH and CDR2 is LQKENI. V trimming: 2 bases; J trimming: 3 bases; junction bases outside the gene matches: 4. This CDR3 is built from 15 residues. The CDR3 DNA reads TGTGCCAGCTCACCAACAGGGGATCGTGGAAACACCATATATTTT. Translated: CASSPTGDRGNTIYF.

CDR3 sequence: CASSLLRQGYEQYF. For the CDR3, the DNA is TGTGCCAGCAGCTTACTCCGCCAGGGCTACGAGCAGTACTTC. V gene TRBV11-2 combines with J gene TRBJ2-7; tentative D call: TRBD1 (5 bases). This CDR3 has 14 amino acids. V dropped 2 bases and J dropped 3 bases, with 11 bases sitting between them. CDR1 and CDR2 from the germline V gene are SGHAT and FQNNGV.

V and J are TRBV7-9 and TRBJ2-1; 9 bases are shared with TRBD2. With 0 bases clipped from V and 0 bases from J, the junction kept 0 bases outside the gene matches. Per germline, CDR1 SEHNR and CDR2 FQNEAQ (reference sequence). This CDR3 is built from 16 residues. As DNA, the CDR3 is TGTGCCAGCAGCTTAGCTAGCGGGGGCTCCTACAATGAGCAGTTCTTC. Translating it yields CASSLASGGSYNEQFF.

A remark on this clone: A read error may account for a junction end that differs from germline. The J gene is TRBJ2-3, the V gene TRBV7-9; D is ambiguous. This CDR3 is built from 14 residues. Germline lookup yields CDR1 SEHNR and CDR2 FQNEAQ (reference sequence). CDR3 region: CASSLDGGTDTQYF. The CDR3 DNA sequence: TGTGCCAGCAGCTTAGATGGCGGCACTGATACGCAGTATTTT.

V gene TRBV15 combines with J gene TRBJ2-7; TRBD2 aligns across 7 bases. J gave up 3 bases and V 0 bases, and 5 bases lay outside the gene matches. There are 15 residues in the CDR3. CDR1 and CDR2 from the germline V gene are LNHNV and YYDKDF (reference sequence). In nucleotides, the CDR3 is TGTGCCACCAGCAGAGATTTCGGGGGGTTCTACGAGCAGTACTTC. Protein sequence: CATSRDFGGFYEQYF.

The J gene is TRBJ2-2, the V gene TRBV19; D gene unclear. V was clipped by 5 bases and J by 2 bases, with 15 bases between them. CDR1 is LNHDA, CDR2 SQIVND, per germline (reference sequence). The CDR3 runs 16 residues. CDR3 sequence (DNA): TGTGCCAGTAGTTTTGTGTCCCTACCTAACACCGGGGAGCTGTTTTTT. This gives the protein CASSFVSLPNTGELFF.

The CDR3 loop reads CASSLAAVGVEAFF. DNA of the CDR3: TGTGCCAGCAGCTTAGCCGCAGTGGGAGTTGAAGCTTTCTTT. The V gene is TRBV7-2, the J gene TRBJ1-1; D gene unclear. Germline CDR1 reads SGHTA; CDR2 reads FQGNSA. The CDR3 is made up of 14 amino acids. V was trimmed by 0 bases and J by 7 bases, leaving 12 bases between them.

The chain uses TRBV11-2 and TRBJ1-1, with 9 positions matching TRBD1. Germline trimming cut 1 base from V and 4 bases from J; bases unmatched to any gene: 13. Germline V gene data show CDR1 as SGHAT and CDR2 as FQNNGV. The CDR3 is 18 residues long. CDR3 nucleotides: TGTGCCAGCAGCTTAGGGGGCTACAGGGGGCTTCGCAGCACTGAAGCTTTCTTT. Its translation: CASSLGGYRGLRSTEAFF.

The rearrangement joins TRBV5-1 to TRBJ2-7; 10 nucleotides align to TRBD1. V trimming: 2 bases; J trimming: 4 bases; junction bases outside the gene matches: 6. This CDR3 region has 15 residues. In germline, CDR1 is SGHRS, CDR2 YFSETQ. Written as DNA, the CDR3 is TGCGCCAGCAGCTTTTCGGGACAGGGGTTTTACGAGCAGTACTTC. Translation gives CASSFSGQGFYEQYF.

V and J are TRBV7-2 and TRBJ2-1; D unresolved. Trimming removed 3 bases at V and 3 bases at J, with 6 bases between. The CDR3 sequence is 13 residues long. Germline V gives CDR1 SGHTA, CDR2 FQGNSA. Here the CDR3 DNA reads TGTGCCAGCAGCTTCACAGACTACAATGAGCAGTTCTTC. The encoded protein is CASSFTDYNEQFF.

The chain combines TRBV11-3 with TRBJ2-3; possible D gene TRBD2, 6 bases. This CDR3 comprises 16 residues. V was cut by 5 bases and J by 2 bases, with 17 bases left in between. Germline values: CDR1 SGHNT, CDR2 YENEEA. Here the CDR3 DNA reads TGTGCCAGCAGCCCTGCGGGGCCCACCGTCACAGATACGCAGTATTTT. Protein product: CASSPAGPTVTDTQYF.

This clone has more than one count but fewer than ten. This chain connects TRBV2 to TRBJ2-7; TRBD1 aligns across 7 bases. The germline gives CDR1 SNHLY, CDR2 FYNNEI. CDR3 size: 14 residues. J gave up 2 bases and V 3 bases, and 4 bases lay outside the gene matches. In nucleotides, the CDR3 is TGTGCCAGCAGTGAGAATAGGGGGCCCTACGAGCAGTACTTC. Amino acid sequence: CASSENRGPYEQYF.

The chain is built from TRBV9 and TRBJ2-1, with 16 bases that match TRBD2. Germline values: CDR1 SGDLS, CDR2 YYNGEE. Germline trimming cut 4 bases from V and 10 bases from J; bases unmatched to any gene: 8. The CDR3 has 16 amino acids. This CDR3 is CASSPGTSGRGREQFF. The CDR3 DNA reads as TGTGCCAGCAGCCCTGGGACTAGCGGGAGGGGTCGAGAGCAGTTCTTC.

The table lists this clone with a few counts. The CDR3 nucleotides are TGTGCCAGCAGTGAAGCGCTCCTGGGGACAGGGATTTCTGGAAACACCATATATTTT. It translates to CASSEALLGTGISGNTIYF. The genes are TRBV2 and TRBJ1-3, with 9 bases identical to TRBD1. Trimming at V came to 0 bases and at J to 1 base, leaving 10 bases not matched to a gene. Germline CDR1 SNHLY, CDR2 FYNNEI. The CDR3 spans 19 residues. The complete variable domain, with remaining parts taken from reference TRBV2 and TRBJ1-3, reads EPEVTQTPSHQVTQMGQEVILRCVPISNHLYFYWYRQILGQKVEFLVSFYNNEISEKSEIFDDQFSVERPDGSNFTLKIRSTKLEDSAMYFCASSEALLGTGISGNTIYFGEGSWLTVV.

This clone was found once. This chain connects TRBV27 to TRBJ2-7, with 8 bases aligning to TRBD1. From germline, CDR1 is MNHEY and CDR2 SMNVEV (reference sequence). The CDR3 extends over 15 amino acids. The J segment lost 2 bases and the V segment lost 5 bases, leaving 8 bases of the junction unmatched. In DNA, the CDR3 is TGTGCCAGCAGTGCCTCAGGGGGCGTCACCTACGAGCAGTACTTC. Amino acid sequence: CASSASGGVTYEQYF.

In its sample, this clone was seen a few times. The CDR3 sequence is CASSYGRGVGNTIYF. Here the CDR3 DNA reads TGTGCCAGCAGTTACGGGAGGGGGGTCGGAAACACCATATATTTT. The rearrangement links TRBV6-5 to TRBJ1-3; tentatively, D is TRBD1 (6 bases). Germline loops: CDR1 MNHEY, CDR2 SVGAGI. Trimming cost V 2 bases and J 4 bases, with 12 bases left between them. This CDR3 is 15 amino acids long.

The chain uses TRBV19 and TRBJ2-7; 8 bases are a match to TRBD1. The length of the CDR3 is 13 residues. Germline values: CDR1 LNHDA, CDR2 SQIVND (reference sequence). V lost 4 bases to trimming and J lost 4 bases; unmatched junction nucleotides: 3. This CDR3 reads CASSKQGVYEQYF. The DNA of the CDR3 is TGTGCCAGTAGTAAACAGGGGGTGTACGAGCAGTACTTC.